These T cell receptor beta chains were read from a single sample in a study of blood T cell repertoires in COVID-19. Generated by immunoSEQ multiplex PCR, the TCRdb table keeps only in-frame clones and is missing some. The table shows 110,000 to 150,000 clones, with more than 75% occurring only once. The sequencing sample was made of peripheral blood. The receptors were sampled from a man between 60 and 70 years old with acute or convalescent COVID-19. The CDR3 runs from the conserved cysteine through the conserved F or W. Each record gives: V gene, clone size, J gene, D gene, CDR3 protein, CDR3 DNA. The D gene is left open where the match is weak. Where a row states a size, it is once, few, many or the class of an expanded clone; other rows omit it.

TRBV18	NA	TRBJ2-7	TRBD1	CASSPGTGPREQYF	TGTGCCAGCTCACCCGGGACAGGGCCTCGAGAGCAGTACTTC
TRBV19	NA	TRBJ1-2	TRBD1	CASRPGQGYGYTF	TGTGCCAGCCGACCGGGACAGGGGTACGGCTACACCTTC
TRBV5-1	NA	TRBJ1-6	NA	CASSLNGGSPLHF	TGCGCCAGCAGCTTGAACGGCGGGTCACCCCTCCACTTT
TRBV6-1	NA	TRBJ1-6	NA	CASSEVGIGGSPLHF	TGTGCCAGCAGTGAAGTAGGGATTGGAGGTTCACCCCTCCACTTT
TRBV7-8	NA	TRBJ1-4	NA	CASSLRDITGELFF	TGTGCCAGCAGCCTCCGGGACATCACAGGAGAACTGTTTTTT
TRBV11-2	NA	TRBJ1-1	NA	CASSFGGTEAFF	TGTGCCAGCAGTTTTGGAGGGACTGAAGCTTTCTTT
TRBV7-9	NA	TRBJ1-4	TRBD1	CASSPDRGNEKLFF	TGTGCCAGCAGCCCTGACAGGGGCAATGAAAAACTGTTTTTT
TRBV6-5	once	TRBJ2-3	TRBD2	CASSYSYSGDTDTQYF	TGTGCCAGCAGTTACTCTTATAGCGGGGACACAGATACGCAGTATTTT
TRBV6-5	NA	TRBJ2-2	TRBD2	CASSYSTSGSAGELFF	TGTGCCAGCAGTTACTCGACTAGCGGGAGCGCCGGGGAGCTGTTTTTT
TRBV6-4	NA	TRBJ2-1	TRBD2	CASSDSASGDYNEQFF	TGTGCCAGCAGTGACTCGGCTAGCGGGGACTACAATGAGCAGTTCTTC
TRBV9	NA	TRBJ2-2	TRBD2	CASSVAPRRLAGVSTPSAGELFF	TGTGCCAGCAGCGTAGCACCTAGGCGGCTAGCGGGAGTTTCTACCCCGTCAGCCGGGGAGCTGTTTTTT
TRBV3-1/TRBV3-2	NA	TRBJ1-2	NA	CASSRDTGEGYTF	TGTGCCAGCAGCCGGGACACCGGGGAAGGCTACACCTTC
TRBV7-3	NA	TRBJ2-3	NA	CASSLGLRDTQYF	TGTGCCAGCAGCTTAGGTCTCAGGGATACGCAGTATTTT
TRBV28	NA	TRBJ2-3	NA	CASSPRLETTTDTQYF	TGTGCCAGCAGTCCCCGACTAGAAACCACCACAGATACGCAGTATTTT
TRBV6-5	NA	TRBJ2-2	TRBD2	CASGLAGDNTGELFF	TGTGCCAGCGGGCTAGCGGGAGATAACACCGGGGAGCTGTTTTTT
TRBV30	NA	TRBJ2-5	NA	CAWSVIRGRETQYF	TGTGCCTGGAGTGTAATCCGGGGGAGAGAGACCCAGTACTTC
TRBV19	NA	TRBJ1-6	TRBD1	CASSPIRDSYNSPLHF	TGTGCCAGTAGTCCAATACGGGACAGCTATAATTCACCCCTCCACTTT
TRBV5-4	once	TRBJ1-1	NA	CASTVPHRTTLNTEAFF	TGTGCCAGCACCGTCCCGCACAGGACTACTTTGAACACTGAAGCTTTCTTT
TRBV4-1	NA	TRBJ2-7	TRBD1	CASSHWTGHDEQYF	TGCGCCAGCAGCCACTGGACAGGGCATGACGAGCAGTACTTC
TRBV29-1	NA	TRBJ2-1	TRBD2	CSAILAGGGDEQFF	TGCAGCGCCATCCTAGCGGGAGGAGGGGATGAGCAGTTCTTC
TRBV7-9	NA	TRBJ2-5	TRBD1	CASSRDSAQETQYF	TGTGCCAGCAGCAGGGACAGTGCCCAAGAGACCCAGTACTTC
TRBV5-1	NA	TRBJ1-2	NA	CASTPEGSYGYTF	TGCGCCAGCACCCCGGAGGGGAGTTACGGCTACACCTTC
TRBV5-8	NA	TRBJ1-1	NA	CASSQLGGAMNTEAFF	TGTGCCAGCAGCCAACTGGGGGGGGCGATGAACACTGAAGCTTTCTTT
TRBV7-3	NA	TRBJ2-1	TRBD2	CASSLNIAGGSEQFF	TGTGCCAGCAGCTTAAATATTGCGGGAGGATCTGAGCAGTTCTTC
TRBV2	NA	TRBJ2-3	NA	CASSEYRADTQYF	TGTGCCAGCAGTGAATACAGGGCAGATACGCAGTATTTT
TRBV3-1/TRBV3-2	NA	TRBJ1-1	NA	CASSQSVGGTEAFF	TGTGCCAGCAGCCAATCGGTGGGAGGAACTGAAGCTTTCTTT
TRBV5-1	few	TRBJ1-2	NA	CASTPVVQGSTGYTF	TGCGCCAGCACCCCCGTGGTGCAGGGCTCAACTGGCTACACCTTC
TRBV30	NA	TRBJ2-1	TRBD2	CAWSVLGGRGIEQFF	TGTGCCTGGAGTGTACTGGGCGGGAGGGGGATTGAGCAGTTCTTC
TRBV5-6	few	TRBJ1-5	TRBD1	CASSRYGQGGQPQHF	TGTGCCAGCAGCCGCTATGGACAGGGAGGCCAGCCCCAGCATTTT
TRBV11-2	NA	TRBJ2-7	NA	CASSPMGRQLEQYF	TGTGCCAGCAGCCCCATGGGGCGGCAACTCGAGCAGTACTTC
TRBV28	NA	TRBJ2-7	NA	CASSLSQGRHEQYF	TGTGCCAGCAGTTTATCTCAGGGGAGACACGAGCAGTACTTC